The rows below give T cell receptor beta chains drawn from one sample of a study of PD-L1 blockade in urothelial cancer. Assay used: immunoSEQ multiplex PCR; TCRdb lists only in-frame clones, some missing. In the table there are 85,000 to 90,000 clones, approximately 81% of which are singletons. The sequencing used PBMCs, collected around atezolizumab (anti-PD-L1) treatment. Receptor source: a man aged 55 to 70 with urothelial cancer. CDR3s include the opening cysteine and the closing phenylalanine or tryptophan. The order of the fields is clone size, V gene, D gene, J gene, CDR3 DNA, CDR3 protein. A D gene is named only where the DNA matches it firmly. Rows may omit the clone size; those that give it use once, few, many or a size class.

size: NA
V: TRBV5-1
D: TRBD1
J: TRBJ2-2
DNA: TGCGCCAGCCACCCCCCTGAACAGGGGGCGACCGGGGAGCTGTTTTTT
CDR3: CASHPPEQGATGELFF

size: NA
V: TRBV20-1
D: NA
J: TRBJ1-2
DNA: TGCAGTGCTAGTATCCGGGAAGGCTACACCTTC
CDR3: CSASIREGYTF

size: few
V: TRBV30
D: NA
J: TRBJ1-2
DNA: TGTGCCTGGAGTCTCGTAGGACAGTATGGCTACACCTTC
CDR3: CAWSLVGQYGYTF

size: NA
V: TRBV7-3
D: NA
J: TRBJ2-1
DNA: TGTGCCAGCAGCCCCATATGGGGCGGGGCCTACAATGAGCAGTTCTTC
CDR3: CASSPIWGGAYNEQFF

size: NA
V: TRBV10-3
D: NA
J: TRBJ1-1
DNA: TGTGCCATCAGTGAGTCAAACGGGAACACTGAAGCTTTCTTT
CDR3: CAISESNGNTEAFF

size: NA
V: TRBV4-1
D: TRBD1
J: TRBJ1-5
DNA: TGCGCCAGCAGCCATTATAGCGGGACAGCTTCTCAGCCCCAGCATTTT
CDR3: CASSHYSGTASQPQHF

size: NA
V: TRBV6-1
D: TRBD1
J: TRBJ1-1
DNA: TGTGCCAGCAGTCCCCGGGACAGGGATCAAGCTTTCTTT
CDR3: CASSPRDRDQAFF

size: NA
V: TRBV2
D: NA
J: TRBJ1-6
DNA: TGTGCCAGCAGTGAGGAGGGACCAGGCTCACCCCTCCACTTT
CDR3: CASSEEGPGSPLHF

size: NA
V: TRBV11-3
D: NA
J: TRBJ1-1
DNA: TGTGCCAGCAGCGGGGGCAGAATGAACACTGAAGCTTTCTTT
CDR3: CASSGGRMNTEAFF

size: NA
V: TRBV7-2
D: NA
J: TRBJ2-3
DNA: TGTGCCAGCAGCAGACTAGTGGGGGATACGCAGTATTTT
CDR3: CASSRLVGDTQYF

size: NA
V: TRBV27
D: TRBD1
J: TRBJ1-5
DNA: TGTGCCAGCAGTACCCGGACAGGGGGCGCGGGCAATCAGCCCCAGCATTTT
CDR3: CASSTRTGGAGNQPQHF

size: NA
V: TRBV27
D: NA
J: TRBJ1-3
DNA: TGTGCCAGCAGTCCCCGAGTCTCTGGAAACACCATATATTTT
CDR3: CASSPRVSGNTIYF

size: NA
V: TRBV27
D: NA
J: TRBJ1-2
DNA: TGTGCCAGCAGGGGACTTGTGGACGGTCTAGGCTACACCTTC
CDR3: CASRGLVDGLGYTF

size: NA
V: TRBV7-9
D: TRBD1
J: TRBJ1-1
DNA: TGTGCCAGCAGCGCGGACAGGGATCGGAGCGGTTTTTTT
CDR3: CASSADRDRSGFF

size: NA
V: TRBV5-1
D: TRBD2
J: TRBJ2-3
DNA: TGCGCCAGCAGCTTGGCGGTCGGCGGGGGGAGGACAGATACGCAGTATTTT
CDR3: CASSLAVGGGRTDTQYF

size: NA
V: TRBV5-6
D: NA
J: TRBJ1-1
DNA: TGTGCCAGCAGTATCAGGGCGACTGAAGCTTTCTTT
CDR3: CASSIRATEAFF

size: NA
V: TRBV30
D: TRBD2
J: TRBJ2-1
DNA: TGTGCCTGGATCGGAATTAGCGGGAGTCGGAGCTCCTACAATGAGCAGTTCTTC
CDR3: CAWIGISGSRSSYNEQFF

size: NA
V: TRBV7-8
D: NA
J: TRBJ2-1
DNA: TGTGCCAGCAGCTTAGTAAGCTCTTATCAAAGGAGCCGAAACAATGAGCAGTTCTTC
CDR3: CASSLVSSYQRSRNNEQFF

size: NA
V: TRBV7-2
D: NA
J: TRBJ2-1
DNA: TGTGCCAGCAGCTTTAGTGAGCGGCAGTTCTTC
CDR3: CASSFSERQFF

size: NA
V: TRBV6-1
D: TRBD1
J: TRBJ2-2
DNA: TGTGCCAGCAGTGTCGGATCCGGGACAGTCGTCGGGGAGCTGTTTTTT
CDR3: CASSVGSGTVVGELFF

size: NA
V: TRBV11-3
D: NA
J: TRBJ2-7
DNA: TGTGCCAGCAGCTTCGGGGGTCGGTACGAGCAGTACTTC
CDR3: CASSFGGRYEQYF

size: once
V: TRBV27
D: TRBD2
J: TRBJ2-5
DNA: TGTGCCAGCAGTTTCGGCGGGAGGGTGGAGACCCAGTACTTC
CDR3: CASSFGGRVETQYF

size: NA
V: TRBV2
D: NA
J: TRBJ1-5
DNA: TGTGCCAGCTCAATCGTGGGCAGGAATAGCAATCAGCCCCAGCATTTT
CDR3: CASSIVGRNSNQPQHF

size: NA
V: TRBV7-9
D: NA
J: TRBJ1-6
DNA: TGTGCCAGCAGCTTAGCCAGGGGTTTTTCACCCCTCCACTTT
CDR3: CASSLARGFSPLHF

size: NA
V: TRBV7-8
D: TRBD2
J: TRBJ2-1
DNA: TGTGCCAGCAGCTTAGAACTAGCGGGAGTTGAGCAGTTCTTC
CDR3: CASSLELAGVEQFF

size: NA
V: TRBV28
D: NA
J: TRBJ1-1
DNA: TGTGCCAGCAGTTTAGTGAGTTTCGTGATGAACACTGAAGCTTTCTTT
CDR3: CASSLVSFVMNTEAFF

size: NA
V: TRBV4-1
D: NA
J: TRBJ2-5
DNA: TGCGCCAGCACCTCAACCTCTAGCCCCAAGGAGACCCAGTACTTC
CDR3: CASTSTSSPKETQYF

size: NA
V: TRBV14
D: TRBD2
J: TRBJ2-1
DNA: TGTGCCAGCAGCCCGTCCTGGTTCGGCACGGGGGGTCCAAGCTCCTACAATGAGCAGTTCTTC
CDR3: CASSPSWFGTGGPSSYNEQFF

size: NA
V: TRBV27
D: NA
J: TRBJ2-5
DNA: TGTGCCAGCAGTCCCGATTTCAGGGGTCGTACCCAGTACTTC
CDR3: CASSPDFRGRTQYF

size: NA
V: TRBV5-1
D: TRBD1
J: TRBJ2-4
DNA: TGCGCCAGCAGCCACCGACAGGGGACGGGGGTCGAAAACATTCAGTACTTC
CDR3: CASSHRQGTGVENIQYF

size: NA
V: TRBV5-8
D: NA
J: TRBJ1-5
DNA: TGTGCCAGCAGCTTTAAGGGGCTGAATCAGCCCCAGCATTTT
CDR3: CASSFKGLNQPQHF

size: NA
V: TRBV4-2
D: NA
J: TRBJ1-2
DNA: TGTGCCAGCGGGCAGAACTATGGCTACACCTTC
CDR3: CASGQNYGYTF

size: NA
V: TRBV29-1
D: NA
J: TRBJ1-1
DNA: TGCAGCGCTGAAATCGGAACGGGGACTGAAGCTTTCTTT
CDR3: CSAEIGTGTEAFF

size: few
V: TRBV18
D: TRBD2
J: TRBJ2-5
DNA: TGTGCCAGCTCTCGGGATATACTAGCGGGAGGCCCGGAGACCCAGTACTTC
CDR3: CASSRDILAGGPETQYF

size: NA
V: TRBV5-4
D: TRBD1
J: TRBJ2-2
DNA: TGTGCCAGCAGACGGGACAGGGGGACGACGAACACCGGGGAGCTGTTTTTT
CDR3: CASRRDRGTTNTGELFF

size: few
V: TRBV15
D: NA
J: TRBJ1-5
DNA: TGTGCCACCAGCTCTCGCACAACGGGTCAGCCCCAGCATTTT
CDR3: CATSSRTTGQPQHF